One T cell receptor (beta chain) is described in this entry. These data originate in a study of shared T cell receptors in the human thymus. Sequencing was performed with immunoSEQ multiplex PCR; in TCRdb, only in-frame clones are kept and a portion is missing. The table has hundreds of thousands of clones, roughly 90% seen once. The CDR3 spans 15 residues. Trimming pared 1 base from V and 4 bases from J, leaving 12 bases between. Germline V gene data show CDR1 as ENHRY and CDR2 as SYGVKD. These sequences were also reported in another study, on human thymus T cells.

This TCR was sampled from a boy under two years old with a congenital heart defect. V is TRBV10-3 and J is TRBJ2-3; D perhaps matches TRBD2 (5 bases). The sequencing input was thymocytes. The CDR3 bases are TGTGCCATCAGTGAGTTGCTTAGCGTTCCAGATACGCAGTATTTT. Protein: CAISELLSVPDTQYF.